The clone carrying this TCR beta chain was seen a few times. What it binds is unknown. The record originates from a study of T-cell memory formation after mild COVID-19. Study background: The two donors had largely donor-specific TCR clusters.

Constant-segment primers served in 5'RACE that generated TCR alpha and TCR beta cDNA libraries bearing sample barcodes and UMIs. TCRdb redid the calling of the 5' RACE reads with MiXCR, one entry per CDR3 protein. The table has 550,000 to 700,000 distinct CDR3 sequences, roughly 17% seen once. Whole-study findings and limits: Clones contracting over day 15 to 85 were CD4/CD8 balanced, with later expanders leaning CD4+. Clones which contracted sat mainly in CM and EM if CD4+, and in EMRA if CD8+.

V was clipped by 8 bases and J by 7 bases; unmatched bases: 16. The CDR3 totals 17 residues. The sequencing input was PBMCs or a T cell subset sorted from them (not recorded which). The J gene is TRBJ2-4, the V gene TRBV12-3 or TRBV12-4; TRBD2 matches 11 bases. The sequence was obtained from an adult woman who had mild COVID-19 (a few samples of this study predate the infection). Cell type and time point are not known. The CDR3 region has the DNA TGTGCCAGCCGCTCCCCTACTAGCGGGGGCCGGGGGAACATTCAGTACTTC. It specifies CASRSPTSGGRGNIQYF.